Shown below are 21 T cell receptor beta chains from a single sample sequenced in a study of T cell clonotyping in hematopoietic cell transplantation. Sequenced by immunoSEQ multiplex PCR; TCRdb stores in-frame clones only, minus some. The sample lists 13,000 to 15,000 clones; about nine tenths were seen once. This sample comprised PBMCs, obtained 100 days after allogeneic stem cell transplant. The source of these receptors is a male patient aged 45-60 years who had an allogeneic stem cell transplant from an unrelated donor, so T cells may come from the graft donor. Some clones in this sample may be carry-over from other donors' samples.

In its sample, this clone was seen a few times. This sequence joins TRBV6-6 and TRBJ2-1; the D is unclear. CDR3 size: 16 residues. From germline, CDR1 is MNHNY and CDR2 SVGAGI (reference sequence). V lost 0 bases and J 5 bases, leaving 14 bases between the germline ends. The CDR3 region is CASSYSSHPDNNEQFF. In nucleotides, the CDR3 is TGTGCCAGCAGTTACTCGAGCCATCCCGATAACAATGAGCAGTTCTTC.

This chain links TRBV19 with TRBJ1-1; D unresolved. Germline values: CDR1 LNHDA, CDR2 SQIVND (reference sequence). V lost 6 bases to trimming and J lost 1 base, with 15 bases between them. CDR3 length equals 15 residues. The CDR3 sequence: CASSMPIIGNTEAFF. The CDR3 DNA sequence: TGTGCCAGTAGCATGCCGATAATTGGGAACACTGAAGCTTTCTTT.

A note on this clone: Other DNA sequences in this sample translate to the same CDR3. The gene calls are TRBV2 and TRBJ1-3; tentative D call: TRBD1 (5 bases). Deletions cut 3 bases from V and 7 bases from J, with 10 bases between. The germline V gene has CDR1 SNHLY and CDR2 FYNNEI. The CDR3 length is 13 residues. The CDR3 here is CASSDGARNTIYF. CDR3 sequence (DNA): TGTGCCAGCAGTGATGGGGCGAGGAACACCATATATTTT.

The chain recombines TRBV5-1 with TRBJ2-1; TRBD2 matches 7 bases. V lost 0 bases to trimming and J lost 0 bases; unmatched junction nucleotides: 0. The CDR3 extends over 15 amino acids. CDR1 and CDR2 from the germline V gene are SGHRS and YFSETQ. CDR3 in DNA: TGCGCCAGCAGCTTGGCTAGCGGCTCCTACAATGAGCAGTTCTTC. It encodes CASSLASGSYNEQFF.

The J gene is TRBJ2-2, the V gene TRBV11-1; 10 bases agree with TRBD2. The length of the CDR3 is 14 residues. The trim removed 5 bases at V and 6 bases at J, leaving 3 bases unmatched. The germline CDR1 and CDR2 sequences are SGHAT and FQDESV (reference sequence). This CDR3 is CASSLLAGAGELFF. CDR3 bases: TGTGCCAGCAGCCTCCTAGCGGGGGCCGGGGAGCTGTTTTTT.

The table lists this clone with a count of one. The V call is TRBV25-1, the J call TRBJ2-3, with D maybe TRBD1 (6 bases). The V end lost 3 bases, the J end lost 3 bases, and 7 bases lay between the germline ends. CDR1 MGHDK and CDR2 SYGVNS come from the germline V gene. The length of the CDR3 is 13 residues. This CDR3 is CASSEQGTDTQYF. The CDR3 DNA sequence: TGTGCCAGCAGTGAGCAGGGGACAGATACGCAGTATTTT.

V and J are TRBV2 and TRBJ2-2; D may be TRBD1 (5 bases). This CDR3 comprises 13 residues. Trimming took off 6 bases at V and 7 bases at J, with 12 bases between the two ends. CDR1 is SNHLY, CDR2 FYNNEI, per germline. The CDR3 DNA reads TGTGCCAGCAGCCCGACAGCTAACGGGGAGCTGTTTTTT. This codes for CASSPTANGELFF. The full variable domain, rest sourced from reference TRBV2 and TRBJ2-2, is EPEVTQTPSHQVTQMGQEVILRCVPISNHLYFYWYRQILGQKVEFLVSFYNNEISEKSEIFDDQFSVERPDGSNFTLKIRSTKLEDSAMYFCASSPTANGELFFGEGSRLTVL.

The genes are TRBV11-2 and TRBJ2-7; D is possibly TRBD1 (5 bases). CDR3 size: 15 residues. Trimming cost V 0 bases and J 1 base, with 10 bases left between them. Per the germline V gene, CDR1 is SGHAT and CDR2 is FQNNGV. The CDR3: CASSLDPGPSYEQYF. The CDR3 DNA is TGTGCCAGCAGCTTAGACCCAGGGCCGTCCTACGAGCAGTACTTC. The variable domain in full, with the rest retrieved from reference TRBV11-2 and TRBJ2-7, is EAGVAQSPRYKIIEKRQSVAFWCNPISGHATLYWYQQILGQGPKLLIQFQNNGVVDDSQLPKDRFSAERLKGVDSTLKIQPAKLEDSAVYLCASSLDPGPSYEQYFGPGTRLTVT.

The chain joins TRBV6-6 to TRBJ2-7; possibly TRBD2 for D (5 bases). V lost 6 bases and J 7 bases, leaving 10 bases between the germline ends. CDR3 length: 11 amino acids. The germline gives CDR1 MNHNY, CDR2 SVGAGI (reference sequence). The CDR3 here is CASSYSGEQYF. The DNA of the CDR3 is TGTGCCAGCAGCTATTCGGGGGAGCAGTACTTC.

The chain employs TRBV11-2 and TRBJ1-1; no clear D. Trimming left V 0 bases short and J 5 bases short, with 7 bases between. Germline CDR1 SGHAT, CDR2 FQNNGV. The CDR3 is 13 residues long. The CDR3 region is CASSLDLLTEAFF. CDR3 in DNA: TGTGCCAGCAGCTTAGACCTACTAACTGAAGCTTTCTTT.

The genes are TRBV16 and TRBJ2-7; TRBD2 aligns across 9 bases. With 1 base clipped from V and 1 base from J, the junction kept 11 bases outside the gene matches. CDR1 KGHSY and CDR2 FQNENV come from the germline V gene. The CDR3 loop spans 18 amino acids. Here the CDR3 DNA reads TGTGCCAGCAGCCAATTTGAAGGGGAGCGGGAGGTATCCTACGAGCAGTACTTC. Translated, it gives CASSQFEGEREVSYEQYF.

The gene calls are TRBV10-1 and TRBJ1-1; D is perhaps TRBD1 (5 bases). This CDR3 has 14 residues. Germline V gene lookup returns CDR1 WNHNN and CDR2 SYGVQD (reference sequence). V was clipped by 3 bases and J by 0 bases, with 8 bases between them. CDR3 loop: CASSDKGMNTEAFF. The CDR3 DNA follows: TGCGCCAGCAGTGACAAGGGGATGAACACTGAAGCTTTCTTT.

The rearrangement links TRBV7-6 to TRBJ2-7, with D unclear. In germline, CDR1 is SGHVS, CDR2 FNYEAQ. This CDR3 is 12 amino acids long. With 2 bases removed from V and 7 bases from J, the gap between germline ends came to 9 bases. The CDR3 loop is CASSLWVGEQYF. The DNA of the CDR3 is TGTGCCAGCAGCTTATGGGTGGGGGAGCAGTACTTC.

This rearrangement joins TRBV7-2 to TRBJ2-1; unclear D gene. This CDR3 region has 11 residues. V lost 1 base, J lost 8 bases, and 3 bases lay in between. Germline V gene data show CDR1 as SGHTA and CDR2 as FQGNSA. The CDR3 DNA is TGTGCCAGCAGCTTAGTTGATGAGCAGTTCTTC. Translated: CASSLVDEQFF.

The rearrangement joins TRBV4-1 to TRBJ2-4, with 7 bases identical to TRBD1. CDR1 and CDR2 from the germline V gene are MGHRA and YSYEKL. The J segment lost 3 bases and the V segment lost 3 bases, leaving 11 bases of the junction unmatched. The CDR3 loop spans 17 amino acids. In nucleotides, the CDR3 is TGCGCCAGCAGCCATGTTGGGACAGCAAGTTACAAAAACATTCAGTACTTC. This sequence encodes CASSHVGTASYKNIQYF.

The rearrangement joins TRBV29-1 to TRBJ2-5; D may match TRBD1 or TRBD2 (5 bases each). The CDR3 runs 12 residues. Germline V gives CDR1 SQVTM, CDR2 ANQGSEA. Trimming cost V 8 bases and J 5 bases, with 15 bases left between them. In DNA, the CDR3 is TGCAGCACCGGTTGGGGGTGGGAGACCCAGTACTTC. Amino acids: CSTGWGWETQYF.

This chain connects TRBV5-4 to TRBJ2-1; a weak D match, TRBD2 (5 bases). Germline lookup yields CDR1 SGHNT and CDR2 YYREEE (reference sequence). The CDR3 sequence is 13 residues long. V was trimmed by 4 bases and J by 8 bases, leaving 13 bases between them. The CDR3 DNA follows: TGTGCCAGCAGCACGGACTCCTGGGATGAGCAGTTCTTC. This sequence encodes CASSTDSWDEQFF.

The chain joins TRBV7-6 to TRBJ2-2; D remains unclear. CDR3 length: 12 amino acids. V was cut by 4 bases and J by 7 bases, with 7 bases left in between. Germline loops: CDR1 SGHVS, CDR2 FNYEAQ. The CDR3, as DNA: TGTGCCAGCAGCTATTATGACGGGGAGCTGTTTTTT. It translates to CASSYYDGELFF.

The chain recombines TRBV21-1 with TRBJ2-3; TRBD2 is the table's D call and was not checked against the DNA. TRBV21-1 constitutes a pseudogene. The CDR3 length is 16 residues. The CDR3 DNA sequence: TGTGCCAGCAGCAAAGGAACGGGGGGCGGGTCAGATACGCAGTATTTT. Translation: CASSKGTGGGSDTQYF.

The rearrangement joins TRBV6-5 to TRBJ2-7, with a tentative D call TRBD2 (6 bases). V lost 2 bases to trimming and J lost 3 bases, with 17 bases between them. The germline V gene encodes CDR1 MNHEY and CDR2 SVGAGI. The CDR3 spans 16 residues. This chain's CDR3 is CASSYGGFDSSYEQYF. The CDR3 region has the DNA TGTGCCAGCAGTTACGGAGGGTTTGACTCAAGCTACGAGCAGTACTTC.

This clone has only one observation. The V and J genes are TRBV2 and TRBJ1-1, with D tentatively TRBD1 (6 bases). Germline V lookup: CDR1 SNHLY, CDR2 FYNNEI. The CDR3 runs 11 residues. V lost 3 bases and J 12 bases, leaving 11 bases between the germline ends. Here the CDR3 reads CASSELQGTFF. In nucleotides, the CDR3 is TGTGCCAGCAGTGAGTTACAGGGAACTTTCTTT. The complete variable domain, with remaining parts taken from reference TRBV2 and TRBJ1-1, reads EPEVTQTPSHQVTQMGQEVILRCVPISNHLYFYWYRQILGQKVEFLVSFYNNEISEKSEIFDDQFSVERPDGSNFTLKIRSTKLEDSAMYFCASSELQGTFFGQGTRLTVV.